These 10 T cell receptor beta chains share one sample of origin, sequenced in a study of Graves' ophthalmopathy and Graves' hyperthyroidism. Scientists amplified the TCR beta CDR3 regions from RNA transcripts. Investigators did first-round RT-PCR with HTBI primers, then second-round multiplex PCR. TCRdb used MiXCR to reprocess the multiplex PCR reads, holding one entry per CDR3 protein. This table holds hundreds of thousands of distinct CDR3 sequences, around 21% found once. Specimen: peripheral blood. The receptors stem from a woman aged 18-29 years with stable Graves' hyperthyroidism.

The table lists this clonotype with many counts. In DNA form, the CDR3 reads TGTGCCAGCAGTGAGAAGGGGTTGGGCCCTCTGTCACCCCTCCACTTT. Residues: CASSEKGLGPLSPLHF. The chain links TRBV6-4 to TRBJ1-6; D may be TRBD1 (5 bases). The CDR3 spans 16 residues. Germline V gene lookup returns CDR1 MRHNA and CDR2 SNTAGT. V gave up 3 bases and J gave up 10 bases, with 19 bases separating them.

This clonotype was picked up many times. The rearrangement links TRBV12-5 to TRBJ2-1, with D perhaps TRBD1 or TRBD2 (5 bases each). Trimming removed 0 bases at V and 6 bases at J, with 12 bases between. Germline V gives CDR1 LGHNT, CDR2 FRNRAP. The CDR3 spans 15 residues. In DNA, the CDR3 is TGTGCTAGTGGTTTGGTAGAGGGACCTTTCAATGAGCAGTTCTTC. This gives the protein CASGLVEGPFNEQFF.

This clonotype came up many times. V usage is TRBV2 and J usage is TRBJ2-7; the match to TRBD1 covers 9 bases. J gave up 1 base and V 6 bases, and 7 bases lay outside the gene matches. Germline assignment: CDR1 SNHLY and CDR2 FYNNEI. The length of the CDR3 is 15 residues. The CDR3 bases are TGTGCCAGCAGGGCCTCGACAGGGGGGTCCTACGAGCAGTACTTC. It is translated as CASRASTGGSYEQYF.

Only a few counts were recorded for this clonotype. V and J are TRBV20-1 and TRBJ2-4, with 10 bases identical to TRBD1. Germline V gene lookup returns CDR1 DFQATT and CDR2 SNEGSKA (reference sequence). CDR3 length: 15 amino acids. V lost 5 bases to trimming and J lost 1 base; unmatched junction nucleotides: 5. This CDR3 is CSASPGQGAKNIQYF. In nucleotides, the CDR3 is TGCAGTGCTTCGCCGGGACAGGGGGCCAAAAACATTCAGTACTTC.

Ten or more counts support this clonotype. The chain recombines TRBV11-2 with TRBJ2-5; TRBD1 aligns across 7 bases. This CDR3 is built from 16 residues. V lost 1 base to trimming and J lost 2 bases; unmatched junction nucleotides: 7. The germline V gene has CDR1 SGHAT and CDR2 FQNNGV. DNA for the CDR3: TGTGCCAGCAGCTTAGGGACAGGCGGATTTCAAGAGACCCAGTACTTC. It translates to CASSLGTGGFQETQYF.

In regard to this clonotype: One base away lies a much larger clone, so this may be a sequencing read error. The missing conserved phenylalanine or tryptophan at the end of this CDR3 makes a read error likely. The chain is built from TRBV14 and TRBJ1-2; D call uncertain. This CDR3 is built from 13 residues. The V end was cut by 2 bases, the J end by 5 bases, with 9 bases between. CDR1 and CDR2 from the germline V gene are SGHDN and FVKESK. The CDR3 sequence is CASSQLAGYGYTL. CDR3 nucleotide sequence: TGTGCCAGCAGCCAACTGGCGGGGTATGGCTACACCCTC.

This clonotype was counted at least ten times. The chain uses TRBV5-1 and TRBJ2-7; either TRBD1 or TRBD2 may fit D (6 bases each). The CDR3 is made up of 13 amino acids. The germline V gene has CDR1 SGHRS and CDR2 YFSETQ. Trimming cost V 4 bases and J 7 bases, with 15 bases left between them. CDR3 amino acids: CASSLDGGREQYF. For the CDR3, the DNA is TGCGCCAGCAGCCTCGATGGGGGGCGAGAGCAGTACTTC.

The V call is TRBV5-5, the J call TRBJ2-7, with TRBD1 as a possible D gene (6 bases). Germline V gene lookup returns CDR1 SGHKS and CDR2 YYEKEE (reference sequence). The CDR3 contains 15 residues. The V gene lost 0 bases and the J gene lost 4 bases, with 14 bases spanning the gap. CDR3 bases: TGTGCCAGCAGCTTGGGGTTCGTGGGGGCGTACGAGCAGTACTTC. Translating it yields CASSLGFVGAYEQYF.

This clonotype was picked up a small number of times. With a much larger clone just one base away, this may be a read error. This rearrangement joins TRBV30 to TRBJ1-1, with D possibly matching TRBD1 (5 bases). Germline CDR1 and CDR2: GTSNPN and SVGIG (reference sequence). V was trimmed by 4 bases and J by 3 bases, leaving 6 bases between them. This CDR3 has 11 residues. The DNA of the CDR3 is TGTGCCTGGATGGGGGACACTGAAGCTTTCTTT. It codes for CAWMGDTEAFF. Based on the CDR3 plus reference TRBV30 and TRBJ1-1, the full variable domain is SQTIHQWPATLVQPVGSPLSLECTVEGTSNPNLYWYRQAAGRGLQLLFYSVGIGQISSEVPQNLSASRPQDRQFILSSKKLLLSDSGFYLCAWMGDTEAFFGQGTRLTVV.

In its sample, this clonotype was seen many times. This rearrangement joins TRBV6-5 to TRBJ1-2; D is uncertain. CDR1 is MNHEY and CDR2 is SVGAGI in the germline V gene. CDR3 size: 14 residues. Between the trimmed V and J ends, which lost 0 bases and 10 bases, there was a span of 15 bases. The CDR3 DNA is TGTGCCAGCAGTTACTCGACCCCGGGCGTCGACTACACCTTC. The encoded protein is CASSYSTPGVDYTF.